Sequencing of this TCR beta chain was carried out in a study of T cell responses to AZD1222 COVID-19 vaccine. General study points: Regions 160-218 and 743-854 dominated among vaccine-associated CD4 TCRs spanning spike. Researchers took repertoire samples only after the peak T cell response had come.

The CDR3 has 16 residues. Trimming took off 4 bases at V and 2 bases at J, with 15 bases between the two ends. Germline-derived CDR1 and CDR2 are SGHRS and YFSETQ. With respect to this clone: Its antigen is still unknown.

The data were produced by immunoSEQ multiplex PCR, yet TCRdb's version contains in-frame clones alone and is incomplete. This table has 98,000 or so clones, 84% appearing once. The sequence was collected from an adult who received the AZD1222 COVID-19 vaccine. The chain links TRBV5-1 to TRBJ1-4; TRBD1 is a possible D gene (5 bases). The input for sequencing was peripheral blood, taken 28 days after the second AZD1222 dose. CDR3 region: CASSPSGVSTNEKLFF. The CDR3 region has the DNA TGCGCCAGCAGCCCATCGGGGGTCTCGACTAATGAAAAACTGTTTTTT.